The clone carrying this T cell receptor beta chain appeared many times. This entry belongs to a study of early T cells in non-severe SARS-CoV-2 infection. Individual cDNA molecules carried attached unique molecular identifiers. TCRdb used MiXCR to reprocess the 5' RACE reads, holding one entry per CDR3 protein. The sample holds just over 70,000 distinct CDR3 sequences, around 13% seen once. Germline CDR1 is LGHNT and CDR2 is FRNRAP. The CDR3 consists of 13 residues. Trimming stripped 2 bases from V and 1 base from J, with 5 bases between. The rearrangement uses TRBV12-5 and TRBJ1-1; D remains ambiguous. This TCR came from an adult who was a healthcare worker with PCR-confirmed SARS-CoV-2 infection or an uninfected control (not recorded which). The material sequenced was whole blood. The CDR3 loop reads CASGLYGNTEAFF. CDR3 DNA: TGTGCTAGTGGTTTGTACGGGAACACTGAAGCTTTCTTT.